The 31 T cell receptor beta chains below were found in one sample sequenced in a study of shared T cell receptors in the human thymus. The assay was immunoSEQ multiplex PCR, and TCRdb's table has in-frame clones only and misses some. The sample lists about 660,000 clones, more than 75% seen once, with over 0.008% in the top ten. These data were likewise used in another study, on human thymus T cells.

Specimen: thymocytes. The receptors stem from a boy younger than two with a congenital heart defect.

This chain links TRBV28 with TRBJ2-2, with 7 bases that match TRBD2. The CDR3 contains 16 residues. Trimming at V came to 3 bases and at J to 8 bases, leaving 12 bases not matched to a gene. The V gene's germline CDR1 is MDHEN and CDR2 SYDVKM. CDR3 protein: CASSFGGGPVLGELFF. The CDR3 nucleotides are TGTGCCAGCAGTTTTGGGGGAGGGCCGGTTCTGGGGGAGCTGTTTTTT.

This chain links TRBV6-4 with TRBJ2-7; D unresolved. Trimming shortened V by 11 bases and J by 3 bases, and 20 bases separated the two germline ends. The length of the CDR3 is 14 residues. CDR1 and CDR2 from the germline V gene are MRHNA and SNTAGT. The CDR3 loop reads CALRWVGVGYEQYF. Here the CDR3 DNA reads TGTGCCCTCAGGTGGGTGGGTGTGGGCTACGAGCAGTACTTC.

In nucleotides, the CDR3 is TGCGCCAGCAGCCAAGATCGGCTAGCGGACCAAGGTGGCTACGAGCAGTACTTC. It translates to CASSQDRLADQGGYEQYF. The chain has TRBV4-3 and TRBJ2-7; the match to TRBD2 covers 7 bases. The CDR3 loop spans 18 amino acids. Germline assignment: CDR1 LGHNA and CDR2 YSLEER. Trimming removed 0 bases from V and 3 bases from J; junction bases left unmatched: 14.

The chain combines TRBV4-3 with TRBJ2-7, with TRBD2 matching 12 bases. The length of the CDR3 is 16 residues. Germline assignment: CDR1 LGHNA and CDR2 YSLEER. The V gene end was trimmed by 6 bases and the J gene end by 2 bases; junction bases not matched to a gene: 8. The DNA of the CDR3 is TGCGCCAGCAGTCTAGCGGGAGGGCCTGGGGCCTACGAGCAGTACTTC. Translated: CASSLAGGPGAYEQYF.

This clone was found once. J is TRBJ2-2 and V is TRBV2; 15 nucleotides match TRBD2. This CDR3 has 17 amino acids. CDR1 is SNHLY, CDR2 FYNNEI, per germline. J was trimmed by 6 bases and V by 6 bases; bases with no gene match: 8. Here the CDR3 DNA reads TGTGCCAGCAGACGGACTAGCGGGAGGGCCTCGGCCGGGGAGCTGTTTTTT. Residues: CASRRTSGRASAGELFF.

This sequence joins TRBV4-3 and TRBJ2-1; D may be TRBD1 (6 bases). Looked up from germline, CDR1 is LGHNA and CDR2 is YSLEER. The CDR3 is 18 amino acids. V shed 0 bases and J shed 2 bases, with 17 bases lying between them. The CDR3 here is CASSQESSGAPAYNEQFF. The CDR3 DNA follows: TGCGCCAGCAGCCAAGAGTCGTCAGGGGCGCCGGCCTACAATGAGCAGTTCTTC.

This rearrangement joins TRBV30 to TRBJ2-1, with 11 bases identical to TRBD2. V gave up 4 bases and J gave up 4 bases; unmatched junction bases: 6. There are 15 residues in the CDR3. Germline CDR1 GTSNPN, CDR2 SVGIG (reference sequence). The CDR3 DNA follows: TGTGCCTGGAACCCGGGACTAGCGGAGTACAATGAGCAGTTCTTC. It codes for CAWNPGLAEYNEQFF.

Note on this clone: Relative to the germline gene, one junction end is altered; a read error may explain this. The chain combines TRBV5-4 with TRBJ2-7, with TRBD2 identical over 8 bases. Per germline, CDR1 SGHNT and CDR2 YYREEE (reference sequence). CDR3 length: 12 residues. The CDR3 region is CASSPSVGLEDF. The DNA for the CDR3 is TGTGCCAGCAGCCCCAGTGTGGGACTAGAAGACTTC.

CDR3 residues: CASSPQRAPGSPEEQYF. CDR3 in DNA: TGTGCCAGCTCACCTCAGAGGGCCCCGGGATCCCCGGAGGAGCAGTACTTC. This chain joins TRBV18 and TRBJ2-7; the D gene is possibly TRBD2 (5 bases). The length of the CDR3 is 17 residues. Trimming removed 3 bases at V and 7 bases at J, with 25 bases between. Germline V gene lookup returns CDR1 KGHSH and CDR2 LQKENI.

This chain links TRBV30 with TRBJ2-7, with D possibly matching TRBD2 (6 bases). V was clipped by 1 base and J by 0 bases, with 16 bases between them. CDR3 length: 16 residues. Germline loops: CDR1 GTSNPN, CDR2 SVGIG (reference sequence). This CDR3 is CAWSARGKTSSYEQYF. As DNA, the CDR3 is TGTGCCTGGAGTGCACGGGGCAAGACTAGCTCCTACGAGCAGTACTTC.

The V and J genes are TRBV9 and TRBJ2-1; 12 bases are a match to TRBD2. Trimming at V came to 0 bases and at J to 2 bases, leaving 3 bases not matched to a gene. This CDR3 is 17 amino acids long. Germline CDR1 and CDR2: SGDLS and YYNGEE. The CDR3 protein is CASSVATSGRAYNEQFF. DNA of the CDR3: TGTGCCAGCAGCGTAGCGACTAGCGGGAGAGCCTACAATGAGCAGTTCTTC.

V gene TRBV4-3 combines with J gene TRBJ2-7; 7 bases map to TRBD1. V lost 1 base to trimming and J lost 0 bases; unmatched junction nucleotides: 9. This CDR3 comprises 17 residues. Germline CDR1 reads LGHNA; CDR2 reads YSLEER. CDR3 residues: CASSQVLRGQSSYEQYF. The CDR3 nucleotides are TGCGCCAGCAGCCAAGTCCTTAGGGGGCAGAGCTCCTACGAGCAGTACTTC.

J is TRBJ1-2 and V is TRBV6-4; 8 bases fit TRBD1. This CDR3 has 14 residues. Germline CDR1 is MRHNA and CDR2 is SNTAGT. With V trimmed by 5 bases and J by 2 bases, 4 bases remained unmatched. The CDR3 reads CASSIRQGNYGYTF. In nucleotides, the CDR3 is TGTGCCAGCAGTATCCGACAGGGGAACTATGGCTACACCTTC.

The chain employs TRBV4-3 and TRBJ2-7; 8 positions match TRBD1. With V trimmed by 1 base and J by 4 bases, 18 bases remained unmatched. This CDR3 has 19 amino acids. The germline V gene has CDR1 LGHNA and CDR2 YSLEER. CDR3 loop: CASSQVRVKGDRSFYEQYF. CDR3 in DNA: TGCGCCAGCAGCCAAGTAAGGGTTAAGGGGGACAGGTCTTTTTACGAGCAGTACTTC.

The V and J genes are TRBV10-3 and TRBJ1-1; D may be TRBD1 (6 bases). Trimming took off 5 bases at V and 5 bases at J, with 24 bases between the two ends. Germline-derived CDR1 and CDR2 are ENHRY and SYGVKD. The CDR3 contains 17 residues. DNA of the CDR3: TGTGCCATCAGTCTTGCCGCCACGGACAGTAGCGGGACTGAAGCTTTCTTT. Protein sequence: CAISLAATDSSGTEAFF.

This clone was counted only a few times. The rearrangement links TRBV6-5 to TRBJ2-7, with no clear D. V was trimmed by 0 bases and J by 0 bases, leaving 9 bases between them. The CDR3 spans 15 residues. The V gene's germline CDR1 is MNHEY and CDR2 SVGAGI. CDR3 residues: CASSYSITDSYEQYF. DNA of the CDR3: TGTGCCAGCAGTTACTCGATTACAGACTCCTACGAGCAGTACTTC.

The rearrangement joins TRBV7-2 to TRBJ2-1; 10 nucleotides line up with TRBD2. The germline V gene encodes CDR1 SGHTA and CDR2 FQGNSA. The CDR3 covers 17 residues. V dropped 0 bases and J dropped 10; count of bases not matched to a gene: 12. The CDR3 loop reads CASSLALAGVAAREQFF. The CDR3 DNA follows: TGTGCCAGCAGCTTAGCCCTAGCGGGAGTCGCTGCTAGGGAGCAGTTCTTC.

This clone was picked up a small number of times. V and J are TRBV6-1 and TRBJ1-4; D remains unclear. Germline CDR1 is MNHNS and CDR2 is SASEGT. Trimming took off 10 bases at V and 10 bases at J, with 13 bases between the two ends. The CDR3 consists of 11 residues. The CDR3 DNA sequence: TGTGCCACCCGAGGGAGGCTAAAACTGTTTTTT. Its protein is CATRGRLKLFF.

This clone was counted a single time. The J gene is TRBJ2-5, the V gene TRBV5-6; D is unresolved. The V gene's germline CDR1 is SGHDT and CDR2 YYEEEE. The CDR3 runs 15 residues. Trimming removed 0 bases at V and 0 bases at J, with 9 bases between. CDR3 amino acids: CASSLGGLYQETQYF. The CDR3 DNA sequence: TGTGCCAGCAGCTTGGGAGGTCTGTACCAAGAGACCCAGTACTTC. The full variable domain, in which reference TRBV5-6 and TRBJ2-5 provide the parts outside the CDR3, is DAGVTQSPTHLIKTRGQQVTLRCSPKSGHDTVSWYQQALGQGPQFIFQYYEEEERQRGNFPDRFSGHQFPNYSSELNVNALLLGDSALYLCASSLGGLYQETQYFGPGTRLLVL.

This chain joins TRBV6-1 and TRBJ2-7; the D gene is possibly TRBD2 (6 bases). CDR1 and CDR2 (germline): MNHNS, SASEGT. The length of the CDR3 is 15 residues. Deletions cut 0 bases from V and 1 base from J, with 10 bases between. The CDR3 region has the DNA TGTGCCAGCAGTGAAGCCTCAGGGACTTCCTACGAGCAGTACTTC. Amino acid sequence: CASSEASGTSYEQYF.

In this sample, this clone turned up once. J is TRBJ2-7 and V is TRBV6-6; possible D gene TRBD2, 6 bases. The germline CDR1 and CDR2 sequences are MNHNY and SVGAGI (reference sequence). Trimming shortened V by 7 bases and J by 4 bases, and 17 bases separated the two germline ends. The CDR3 spans 14 residues. CDR3 in DNA: TGTGCCAGCATGGGGGGTCTAGCTGGATACGAGCAGTACTTC. This codes for CASMGGLAGYEQYF.

The rearrangement links TRBV5-1 to TRBJ2-1; 8 bases map to TRBD1. CDR1 is SGHRS, CDR2 YFSETQ, per germline. CDR3 size: 13 residues. V lost 5 bases, J lost 8 bases, and 6 bases stayed unmatched. CDR3 protein: CASSSRTGHEQFF. DNA for the CDR3: TGCGCCAGCAGTTCCCGGACAGGGCATGAGCAGTTCTTC.

The CDR3 loop reads CASTQGWGLAGAYNEQFF. The CDR3 nucleotides read TGTGCCAGCACCCAGGGGTGGGGACTAGCGGGAGCCTACAATGAGCAGTTCTTC. V gene TRBV5-6 combines with J gene TRBJ2-1, with 14 nucleotides matching TRBD2. This CDR3 region has 18 residues. Unmatched junction bases numbered 10, after V lost 6 bases and J lost 2 bases. Germline V gene data show CDR1 as SGHDT and CDR2 as YYEEEE.

The chain employs TRBV15 and TRBJ2-7, with D unresolved. The V gene lost 8 bases and the J gene lost 1 base, with 15 bases spanning the gap. The V gene's germline CDR1 is LNHNV and CDR2 YYDKDF (reference sequence). CDR3 length equals 14 residues. CDR3: CATAGAPGSYEQYF. CDR3 DNA: TGTGCCACCGCCGGAGCGCCTGGGTCCTACGAGCAGTACTTC.

The chain links TRBV5-4 to TRBJ2-7; D is possibly TRBD1 (7 bases). Trimming left V 0 bases short and J 6 bases short, with 22 bases between. Germline V lookup: CDR1 SGHNT, CDR2 YYREEE (reference sequence). The CDR3 contains 17 residues. In DNA form, the CDR3 reads TGTGCCAGCAGCTTGGCATCCTTGACAGGGTCCGGGGGCGAGCAGTACTTC. Translating it yields CASSLASLTGSGGEQYF.

The rearrangement links TRBV21-1 to TRBJ1-4; the tabulated D call, TRBD1, remains unverified against the DNA. TRBV21-1 is assigned pseudogene status. This CDR3 has 14 amino acids. DNA of the CDR3: TGTGCCAGCATCCCGGGACAGGGAGATGAAAAACTGTTTTTT. Amino acids: CASIPGQGDEKLFF.

This chain links TRBV5-6 with TRBJ2-1, with 11 bases that match TRBD2. The V and J ends lost 4 bases and 5 bases, in that order; junction bases with no gene match: 2. Per the germline V gene, CDR1 is SGHDT and CDR2 is YYEEEE. The CDR3 spans 14 residues. The CDR3 protein is CASSEGLADNEQFF. The CDR3 bases are TGTGCCAGCAGCGAGGGACTAGCGGACAATGAGCAGTTCTTC.

This chain uses TRBV15 with TRBJ2-7; 10 positions agree with TRBD2. This CDR3 contains 14 residues. Losses at the gene ends were 1 base for V and 3 bases for J; bases not matched to a gene: 0. Germline V gene lookup returns CDR1 LNHNV and CDR2 YYDKDF (reference sequence). The CDR3 DNA reads as TGTGCCACCAGCAGAGGACTAGCGGGCTACGAGCAGTACTTC. Amino acids: CATSRGLAGYEQYF.

The gene calls are TRBV15 and TRBJ2-7, with 7 bases aligning to TRBD1. The CDR3 has 17 residues. After removal of 2 bases from V and 2 bases from J, the junction contained 12 bases not matched to a gene. CDR1 LNHNV and CDR2 YYDKDF come from the germline V gene (reference sequence). CDR3 protein: CATSRPRPHDRAYEQYF. The CDR3 DNA reads as TGTGCCACCAGCAGACCACGACCTCACGACAGGGCCTACGAGCAGTACTTC.

This rearrangement joins TRBV10-3 to TRBJ2-7; TRBD2 agrees at 16 bases. Germline V gene data show CDR1 as ENHRY and CDR2 as SYGVKD. CDR3 length: 19 amino acids. Unmatched junction bases numbered 7, after V lost 2 bases and J lost 0 bases. The CDR3 loop reads CAISENVGTSGRASYEQYF. DNA for the CDR3: TGTGCCATCAGTGAGAATGTTGGGACTAGCGGGAGGGCCTCCTACGAGCAGTACTTC.

The chain employs TRBV28 and TRBJ1-3, with unresolved D. V lost 5 bases and J 0 bases, leaving 11 bases between the germline ends. Germline V gives CDR1 MDHEN, CDR2 SYDVKM. The length of the CDR3 is 15 residues. CDR3 residues: CASSTERSSGNTIYF. The CDR3 coding sequence is TGTGCCAGCAGTACGGAACGGAGCTCTGGAAACACCATATATTTT.